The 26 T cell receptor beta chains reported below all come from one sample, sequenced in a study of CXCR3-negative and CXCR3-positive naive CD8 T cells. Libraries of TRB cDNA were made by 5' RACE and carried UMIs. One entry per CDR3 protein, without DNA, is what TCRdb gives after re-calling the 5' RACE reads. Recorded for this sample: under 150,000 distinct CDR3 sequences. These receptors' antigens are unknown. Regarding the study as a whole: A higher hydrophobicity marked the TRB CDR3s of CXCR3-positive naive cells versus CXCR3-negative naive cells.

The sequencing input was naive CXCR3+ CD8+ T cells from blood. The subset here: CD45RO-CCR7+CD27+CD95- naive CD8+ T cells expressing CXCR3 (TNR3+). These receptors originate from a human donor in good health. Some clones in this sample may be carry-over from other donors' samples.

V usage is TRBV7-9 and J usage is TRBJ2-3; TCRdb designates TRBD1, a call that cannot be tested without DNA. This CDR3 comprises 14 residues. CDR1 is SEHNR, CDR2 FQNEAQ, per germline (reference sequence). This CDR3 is CASSLDRGGDTQYF.

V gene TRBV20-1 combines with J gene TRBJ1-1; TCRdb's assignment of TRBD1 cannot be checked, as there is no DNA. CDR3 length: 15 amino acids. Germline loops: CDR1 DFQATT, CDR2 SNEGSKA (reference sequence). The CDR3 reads CSASIPTTGWPEAFF.

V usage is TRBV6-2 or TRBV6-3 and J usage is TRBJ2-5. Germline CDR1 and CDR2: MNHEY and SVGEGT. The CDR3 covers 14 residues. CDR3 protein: CASSYTREQETQYF.

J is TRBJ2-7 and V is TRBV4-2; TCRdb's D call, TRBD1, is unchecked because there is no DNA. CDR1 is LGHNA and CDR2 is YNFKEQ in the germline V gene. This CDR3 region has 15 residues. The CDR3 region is CASSQSRGGWYEQYF.

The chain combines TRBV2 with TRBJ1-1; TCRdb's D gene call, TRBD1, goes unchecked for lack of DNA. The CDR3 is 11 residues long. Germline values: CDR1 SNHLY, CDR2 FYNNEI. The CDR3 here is CASSSGQEAFF.

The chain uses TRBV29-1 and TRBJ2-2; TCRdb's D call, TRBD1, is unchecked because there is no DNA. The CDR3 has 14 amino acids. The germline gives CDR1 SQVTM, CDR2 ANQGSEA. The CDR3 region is CSVDGGRSTGELFF.

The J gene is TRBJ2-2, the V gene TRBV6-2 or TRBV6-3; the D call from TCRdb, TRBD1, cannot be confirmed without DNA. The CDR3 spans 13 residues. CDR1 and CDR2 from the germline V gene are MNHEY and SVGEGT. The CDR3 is CASSYGAYGELFF.

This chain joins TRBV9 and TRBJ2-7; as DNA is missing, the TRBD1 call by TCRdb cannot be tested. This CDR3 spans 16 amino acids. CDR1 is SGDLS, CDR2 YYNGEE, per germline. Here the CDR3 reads CASSVVGLERYYEQYF.

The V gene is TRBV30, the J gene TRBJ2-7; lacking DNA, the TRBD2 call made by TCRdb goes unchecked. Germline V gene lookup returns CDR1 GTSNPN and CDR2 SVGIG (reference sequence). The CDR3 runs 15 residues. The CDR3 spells CAWSALAGGPYEQYF.

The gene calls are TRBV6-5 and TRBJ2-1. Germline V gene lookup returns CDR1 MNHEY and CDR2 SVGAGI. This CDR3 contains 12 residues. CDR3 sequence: CASSTDFNEQFF.

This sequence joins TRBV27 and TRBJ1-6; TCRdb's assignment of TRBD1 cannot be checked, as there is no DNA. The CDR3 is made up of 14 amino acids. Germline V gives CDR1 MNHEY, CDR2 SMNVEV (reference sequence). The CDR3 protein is CASSFRAGGSPLHF.

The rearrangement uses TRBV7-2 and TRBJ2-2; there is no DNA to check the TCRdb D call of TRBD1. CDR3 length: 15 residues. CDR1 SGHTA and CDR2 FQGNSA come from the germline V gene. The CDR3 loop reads CASSTGGTNTGELFF.

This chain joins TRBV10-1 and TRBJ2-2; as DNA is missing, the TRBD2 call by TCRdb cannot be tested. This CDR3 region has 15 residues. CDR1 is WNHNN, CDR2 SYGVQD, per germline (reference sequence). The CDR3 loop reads CARSGTSGRTGELFF.

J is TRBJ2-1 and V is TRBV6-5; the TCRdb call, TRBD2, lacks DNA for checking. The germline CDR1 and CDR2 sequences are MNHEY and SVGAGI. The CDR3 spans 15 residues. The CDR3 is CASTVAGGNYNEQFF.

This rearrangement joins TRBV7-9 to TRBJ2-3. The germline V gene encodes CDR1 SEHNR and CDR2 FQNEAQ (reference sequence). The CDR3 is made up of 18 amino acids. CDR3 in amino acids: CASSLPGRHYTSTDTQYF.

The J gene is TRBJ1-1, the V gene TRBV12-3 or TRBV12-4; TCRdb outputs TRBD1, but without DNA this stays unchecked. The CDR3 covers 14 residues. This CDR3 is CASSFPRGHTEAFF.

The CDR3 region is CASSLGRAGVGYF. The chain recombines TRBV7-2 with TRBJ2-3; TCRdb returns TRBD2, unconfirmable since there is no DNA. The CDR3 sequence is 13 residues long. Germline V CDR1 and CDR2: SGHTA, FQGNSA.

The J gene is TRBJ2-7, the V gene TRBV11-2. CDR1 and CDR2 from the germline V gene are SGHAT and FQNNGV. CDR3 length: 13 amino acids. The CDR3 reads CASSLGLSSEQYF.

This chain's CDR3 is CSASTGEGMKTEAFF. The chain links TRBV20-1 to TRBJ1-1; the TRBD1 assignment by TCRdb is unverifiable without DNA. This CDR3 has 15 residues. Looked up from germline, CDR1 is DFQATT and CDR2 is SNEGSKA (reference sequence).

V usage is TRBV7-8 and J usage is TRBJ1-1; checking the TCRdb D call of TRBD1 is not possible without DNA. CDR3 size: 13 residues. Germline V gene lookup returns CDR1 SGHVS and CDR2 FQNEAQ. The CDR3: CASLTGVNTEAFF.

The CDR3 loop is CSAAEGATYEQYF. The chain couples TRBV29-1 to TRBJ2-7; TCRdb outputs TRBD1, but without DNA this stays unchecked. The CDR3 runs to 13 residues. Germline CDR1 reads SQVTM; CDR2 reads ANQGSEA.

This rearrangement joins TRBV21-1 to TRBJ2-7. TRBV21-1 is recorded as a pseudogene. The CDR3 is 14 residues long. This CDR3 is CASSLPDNTYEQYF.

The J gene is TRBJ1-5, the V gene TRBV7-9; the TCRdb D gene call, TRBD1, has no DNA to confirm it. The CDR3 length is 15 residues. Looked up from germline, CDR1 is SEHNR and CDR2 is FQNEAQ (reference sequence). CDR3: CASSFGQGVNQPQHF.

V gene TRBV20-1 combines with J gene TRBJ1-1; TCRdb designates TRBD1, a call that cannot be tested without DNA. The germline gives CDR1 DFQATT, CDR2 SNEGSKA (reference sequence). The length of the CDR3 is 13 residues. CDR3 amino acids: CSAIQGAHTEAFF.

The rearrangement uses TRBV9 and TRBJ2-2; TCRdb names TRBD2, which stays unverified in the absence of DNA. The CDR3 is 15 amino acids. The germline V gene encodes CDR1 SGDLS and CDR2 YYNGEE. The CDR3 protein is CASSVGGSPTGELFF.

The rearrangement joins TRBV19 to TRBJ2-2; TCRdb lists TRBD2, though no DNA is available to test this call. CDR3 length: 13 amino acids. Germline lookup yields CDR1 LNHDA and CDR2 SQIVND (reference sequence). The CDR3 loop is CASSQAGPGELFF.